The T cell receptor beta chain under discussion was sequenced for a study of blood T cell repertoires in COVID-19. Study context: COVID-19 samples collected from the United States, Italy and Spain covered acute and convalescent phases. PBMCs, B-cell-depleted T cells, or T cells were the source of the cDNA or gDNA that made up the material.

This CDR3 is 14 amino acids long. Germline V lookup: CDR1 KGHSH, CDR2 LQKENI. V was trimmed by 5 bases and J by 1 base, leaving 11 bases between them. Profiled with immunoSEQ multiplex PCR; TCRdb holds only in-frame clones, not every one. This sample has 150,000 to 200,000 clones, with 88% found just once. Sequenced material: peripheral blood. The receptor's source is a human donor in a cohort sampled during active COVID-19. This chain links TRBV18 with TRBJ1-1; D gene ambiguous. The CDR3 nucleotides read TGTGCCAGCTCAATCCCTGGTAGGAACACTGAAGCTTTCTTT. Its protein product is CASSIPGRNTEAFF.